The 2 T cell receptor beta chains below were found in one sample sequenced in a study of T cell responses to AZD1222 COVID-19 vaccine. Sequencing was performed with immunoSEQ multiplex PCR; in TCRdb, only in-frame clones are kept and a portion is missing. The repertoire has around 53,000 clones, around 85% of them found once; the top ten carry roughly a fifth. Sequenced here: peripheral blood, sampled on day 0 of MenACWY control vaccination. All receptors derive from an adult in good health.

This chain connects TRBV7-3 to TRBJ1-1, with D maybe TRBD1 (5 bases). The CDR3 runs 15 residues. Trimming cost V 3 bases and J 1 base, with 12 bases left between them. Germline CDR1 SGHTA, CDR2 FQGTGA. The DNA of the CDR3 is TGTGCCAGCAGCTTGTCTCCGGGACCGAACACTGAAGCTTTCTTT. The encoded protein is CASSLSPGPNTEAFF.

J is TRBJ1-5 and V is TRBV5-6, with D unclear. In germline, CDR1 is SGHDT, CDR2 YYEEEE. V was trimmed by 0 bases and J by 8 bases, leaving 12 bases between them. The CDR3 length is 14 residues. In nucleotides, the CDR3 is TGTGCCAGCAGCTTGGGCGGAGCAGTGGAGCCCCAGCATTTT. Residues: CASSLGGAVEPQHF.